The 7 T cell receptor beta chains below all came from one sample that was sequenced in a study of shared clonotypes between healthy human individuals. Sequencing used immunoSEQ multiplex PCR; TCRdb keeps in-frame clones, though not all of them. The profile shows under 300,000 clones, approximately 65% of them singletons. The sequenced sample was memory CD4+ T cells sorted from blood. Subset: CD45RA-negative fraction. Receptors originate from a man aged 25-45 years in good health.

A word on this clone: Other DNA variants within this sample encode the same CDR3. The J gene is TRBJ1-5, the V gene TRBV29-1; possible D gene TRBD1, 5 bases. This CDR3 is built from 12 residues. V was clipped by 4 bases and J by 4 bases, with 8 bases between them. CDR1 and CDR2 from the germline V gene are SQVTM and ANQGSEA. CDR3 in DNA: TGCAGCGTTGGGGGGGGAAATCAGCCCCAGCATTTT. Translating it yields CSVGGGNQPQHF.

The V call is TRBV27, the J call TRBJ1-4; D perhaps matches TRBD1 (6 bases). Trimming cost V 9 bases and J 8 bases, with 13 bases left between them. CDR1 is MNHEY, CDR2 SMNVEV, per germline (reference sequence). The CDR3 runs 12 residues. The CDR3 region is CASSQGNEKLFF. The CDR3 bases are TGTGCCAGTTCACAGGGTAACGAAAAACTGTTTTTT.

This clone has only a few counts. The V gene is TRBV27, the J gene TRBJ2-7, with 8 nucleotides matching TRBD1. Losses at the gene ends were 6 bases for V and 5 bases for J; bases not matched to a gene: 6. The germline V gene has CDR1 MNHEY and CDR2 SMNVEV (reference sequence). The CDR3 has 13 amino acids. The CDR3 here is CASRQTGGHEQYF. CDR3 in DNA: TGTGCCAGCAGGCAAACAGGGGGACACGAGCAGTACTTC.

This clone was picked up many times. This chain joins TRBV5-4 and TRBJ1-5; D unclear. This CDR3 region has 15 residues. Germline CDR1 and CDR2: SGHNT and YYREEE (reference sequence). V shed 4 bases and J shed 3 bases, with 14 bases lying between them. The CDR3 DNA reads TGTGCCAGCAGCCCCCAGCCGCAGCCCAATCAGCCCCAGCATTTT. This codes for CASSPQPQPNQPQHF.

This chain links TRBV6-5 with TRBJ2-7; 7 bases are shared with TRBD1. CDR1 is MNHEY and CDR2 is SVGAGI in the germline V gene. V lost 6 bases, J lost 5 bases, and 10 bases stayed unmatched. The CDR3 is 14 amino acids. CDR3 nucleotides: TGTGCCAGCAGGTTTACAGGGGCATCCCACGAGCAGTACTTC. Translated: CASRFTGASHEQYF.

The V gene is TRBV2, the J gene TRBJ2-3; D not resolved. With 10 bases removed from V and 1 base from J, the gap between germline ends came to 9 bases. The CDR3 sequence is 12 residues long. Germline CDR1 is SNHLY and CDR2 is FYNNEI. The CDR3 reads CANSLGTDTQYF. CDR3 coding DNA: TGTGCCAACTCTCTAGGCACAGATACGCAGTATTTT.

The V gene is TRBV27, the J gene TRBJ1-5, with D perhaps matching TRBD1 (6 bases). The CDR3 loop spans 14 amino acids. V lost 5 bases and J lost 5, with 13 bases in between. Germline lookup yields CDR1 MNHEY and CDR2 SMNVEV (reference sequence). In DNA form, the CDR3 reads TGTGCCAGCAGTCCCGGACAGTTCCATCAGCCCCAGCATTTT. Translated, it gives CASSPGQFHQPQHF.